The rows below give T cell receptor beta chains drawn from one sample of a study of spatial heterogeneity in lung cancer. TCRdb independently ran MiXCR on the 5' RACE reads; one entry per CDR3 protein. Among 42,000 or so distinct CDR3 sequences, roughly a tenth were seen once, and the ten largest hold more than 15%. Source: PBMCs, taken at follow-up. These receptor sequences come from a female donor with early-stage non-small cell lung cancer. CDR3s include the opening cysteine and the closing phenylalanine or tryptophan. The D gene is left open where the match is weak. Only part of the rows carry a size: once, few, many, or a class if the clone is expanded.

>few|TRBV4-2|NA|TRBJ1-4
TGTGCCAGCAGCCAAGGCGAGATGGGCGTCTCCAAACTGTTTTTT
CASSQGEMGVSKLFF
>many|TRBV5-5|NA|TRBJ2-1
TGTGCCAGCAGCTCTGCGGCTTCTTTCTCCTACAATGAGCAGTTCTTC
CASSSAASFSYNEQFF
>many|TRBV5-6|NA|TRBJ2-7
TGTGCCAGCAGCCCGTTTTCCTCCTACGAGCAGTACTTC
CASSPFSSYEQYF
>many|TRBV7-8|NA|TRBJ2-2
TGTGCCAGCAGCCCACAAACAGTTACCACCGGGGAGCTGTTTTTT
CASSPQTVTTGELFF
>few|TRBV30|NA|TRBJ2-3
TGTGCCTGGAGTCCGAACACAGATACGCAGTATTTT
CAWSPNTDTQYF
>few|TRBV19|TRBD2|TRBJ2-3
TGTGCCAGTAGTATTGGCGGGGGAGCTTTAAGCACAGATACGCAGTATTTT
CASSIGGGALSTDTQYF
>many|TRBV30|TRBD2|TRBJ2-1
TGTGCCTGGAGTGTACGGACTAGCGGGGGTCAGTTCTTC
CAWSVRTSGGQFF
>many|TRBV28|NA|TRBJ1-5
TGTGCCAGCGCCTCGAGGGACCATCAGCCCCAGCATTTT
CASASRDHQPQHF
>many|TRBV20-1|NA|TRBJ2-5
TGCAGTGCCCCCCCATCGGGCCTCCCCTCGGGGACCCAGTACTTC
CSAPPSGLPSGTQYF
>many|TRBV28|NA|TRBJ2-3
TGTGCCAGCAGTTCACCGTACGGCACAGATACGCAGTATTTT
CASSSPYGTDTQYF
>few|TRBV6-2/TRBV6-3|NA|TRBJ2-3
TGTGCCAGCAGTGCCAGACAGCCCCGAAGCACAGATACGCAGTATTTT
CASSARQPRSTDTQYF
>many|TRBV28|NA|TRBJ1-6
TGTGCCAGCAGTTTCGTCGCCGCCAGGGATAATTCACCCCTCCACTTT
CASSFVAARDNSPLHF
>NA|TRBV3-1|TRBD1|TRBJ1-6
TGTGCCAGCAGCCGGACAGGGACAAATTCACCCCTCCACTTT
CASSRTGTNSPLHF
>few|TRBV7-2|TRBD1|TRBJ2-7
TGTGCCAGCAGACTTCGACCCGGGACAGGGAACAACGAGCAGTACTTC
CASRLRPGTGNNEQYF
>medium-sized|TRBV7-9|NA|TRBJ2-7
TGTGCCAGCAGCCGTTGGCGGGGGCTGATAAGGGAGCAGTACTTC
CASSRWRGLIREQYF